What follows are 5 T cell receptor beta chains derived from one specimen sequenced in a study of blood T cell repertoires in COVID-19. The protocol was immunoSEQ multiplex PCR, while the TCRdb copy is restricted to in-frame clones and leaves out a portion. In the table there are approximately 200,000 clones, 85% of which are singletons. The sample was PBMCs or T cells enriched from blood (not recorded which). These receptors all stem from a man aged 35-49 years who had recovered from COVID-19.

The rearrangement uses TRBV21-1 and TRBJ1-5. TRBV21-1 is a known pseudogene. CDR3 length: 15 amino acids. The CDR3 region is CASSKKEGYDQPQHF. Here the CDR3 DNA reads TGTGCCAGCAGCAAAAAGGAGGGATATGATCAGCCCCAGCATTTT.

V and J are TRBV9 and TRBJ1-5, with TRBD1 as a possible D gene (6 bases). CDR1 and CDR2 from the germline V gene are SGDLS and YYNGEE. Deletions cut 0 bases from V and 2 bases from J, with 6 bases between. The CDR3 consists of 14 residues. CDR3 nucleotides: TGTGCCAGCAGCGTAGCAGGGGGCAATCAGCCCCAGCATTTT. This sequence encodes CASSVAGGNQPQHF.

The chain uses TRBV28 and TRBJ2-1; 8 bases map to TRBD2. Germline V gene lookup returns CDR1 MDHEN and CDR2 SYDVKM. This CDR3 region has 17 residues. V was clipped by 5 bases and J by 4 bases; unmatched bases: 13. The CDR3 protein is CASSLFRVSGKYNEQFF. Written as DNA, the CDR3 is TGTGCCAGCAGTCTCTTCCGGGTTAGCGGGAAATACAATGAGCAGTTCTTC.

The chain carries TRBV4-1 and TRBJ1-1, with 7 nucleotides matching TRBD1. The length of the CDR3 is 16 residues. Per germline, CDR1 MGHRA and CDR2 YSYEKL. Trimming cost V 1 base and J 3 bases; bases outside gene matches: 8. CDR3 region: CASSQGGGGADTEAFF. The CDR3, as DNA: TGCGCCAGCAGCCAAGGAGGAGGGGGCGCGGACACTGAAGCTTTCTTT.

The V gene is TRBV3-1 (or the pseudogene TRBV3-2), the J gene TRBJ1-2; 12 nucleotides agree with TRBD1. CDR1 is LGHDT, CDR2 YNNKEL, per germline (reference sequence). V shed 4 bases and J 2 bases; nucleotides not matched to a gene: 11. This CDR3 has 18 residues. The CDR3 DNA sequence: TGTGCCAGCAGCCGGTCGACCCCGGGACAGGGGGCGAACTATGGCTACACCTTC. Translation: CASSRSTPGQGANYGYTF.